The clone carrying this T cell receptor (beta chain) came up many times. Its antigen is currently unknown. These data come from a study of CD8 T cells in ankylosing spondylitis. Library preparation for TCR beta used quantitative 5'-RACE with molecular barcodes. In TCRdb, the 5' RACE reads were re-called with MiXCR into one record per CDR3 protein. This table has hundreds of thousands of distinct CDR3 sequences, about 11% appearing once. This CDR3 is 16 amino acids long. Between the trimmed V and J ends, which lost 0 bases and 5 bases, there was a span of 17 bases. The germline V gene has CDR1 SGHKS and CDR2 YYEKEE (reference sequence). Findings and limits, study-wide: For ankylosing spondylitis blood, a TCR beta motif of roughly 8 highly homologous variants appeared characteristic.

The source material was blood, either unsorted or a sorted T cell fraction (not recorded which). The TCR was taken from a male donor with ankylosing spondylitis or in good health (not recorded which). The chain has TRBV5-5 and TRBJ1-1; a possible D gene is TRBD1 (6 bases). For the CDR3, the DNA is TGTGCCAGCAGCTTGGACGGGACATCCCGGGGGACTGAAGCTTTCTTT. Translating gives CASSLDGTSRGTEAFF. Full variable domain (remainder filled in from reference TRBV5-5 and TRBJ1-1): DAGVTQSPTHLIKTRGQQVTLRCSPISGHKSVSWYQQVLGQGPQFIFQYYEKEERGRGNFPDRFSARQFPNYSSELNVNALLLGDSALYLCASSLDGTSRGTEAFFGQGTRLTVV.